This T cell receptor (beta chain) is drawn from a study of cytomegalovirus exposure and HLA in healthy donors. Study-level information: Across some 400 genotyped donors, just over 80% landed in the Caucasian-associated ancestry cluster.

A remark on this clone: Its antigen is undetermined.

With 60 Vbeta and 13 Jbeta primers, the PCR was carried out. Original handling: Unique TCR beta chains numbered around 80 million in a later analysis, with roughly 10 million shared. The data were produced by immunoSEQ multiplex PCR, yet TCRdb's version contains in-frame clones alone and is incomplete. From that table come the V and J calls and clone size; the DNA was used to work out D and trimming. This table has about 120,000 clones, 79% appearing once. Trimming cost V 0 bases and J 10 bases; bases outside gene matches: 4. Looked up from germline, CDR1 is LNHNV and CDR2 is YYDKDF (reference sequence). This CDR3 region has 13 residues. General study results and limits: TCR beta V- and J-gene trimming, according to a later analysis, was linked to a missense DCLRE1C variant.

The chain has TRBV15 and TRBJ2-3; 7 nucleotides agree with TRBD2. The sequence was obtained from a man in his thirties or forties in good health and CMV-seropositive. The sequencing sample was made of PBMCs. Written as DNA, the CDR3 is TGTGCCACCAGCAGAGATTGGGGACTATCGCAGTATTTT. This gives the protein CATSRDWGLSQYF.